This T cell receptor (beta chain) was documented in a study of blood T cell repertoires in COVID-19. Study-level information: Collection of acute and convalescent COVID-19 samples took place in the United States, Italy and Spain. PBMCs, B-cell-depleted T cells, or T cells provided the cDNA or gDNA that made up the material.

V lost 8 bases and J lost 5; bases outside the gene matches: 8. CDR3 length equals 14 residues. The germline V gene encodes CDR1 SNHLY and CDR2 FYNNEI. Sequencing was performed with immunoSEQ multiplex PCR; in TCRdb, only in-frame clones are kept and a portion is missing. The sample records around 97,000 clones, over 70% being singletons. The receptor was isolated from a human donor in a cohort sampled during active or convalescent COVID-19. The genes are TRBV2 and TRBJ1-1, with 10 bases that match TRBD1. Sequencing input: peripheral blood. CDR3 amino acids: CASRRTGGGTEAFF. For the CDR3, the DNA is TGTGCCAGCCGGAGGACAGGGGGGGGGACTGAAGCTTTCTTT.